This T cell receptor (beta chain) emerged from a study of T-cell memory formation after mild COVID-19. The table lists this clonotype with a few counts. Its matching antigen is unknown. Study-wide results and caveats: Clones shrinking between day 15 and 85 showed a balanced CD4/CD8 split, and those that grew later tilted toward CD4+. Cross-reactive memory seemingly joined, as some responding clones were found in pre-infection memory.

TCRdb reanalysed the 5' RACE reads using MiXCR and keeps one entry per CDR3 protein. The sample has about 140,000 distinct CDR3 sequences; 11% to 15% are singletons. Trimming removed 0 bases from V and 8 bases from J, with 9 bases in between. This CDR3 has 13 residues. Germline V gene lookup returns CDR1 SGHRS and CDR2 YFSETQ. The chain joins TRBV5-1 to TRBJ2-1; D may be TRBD2 (6 bases). The sequencing sample was made of PBMCs or a T cell subset sorted from them (not recorded which). This clonotype was sampled from an adult woman who had mild COVID-19 (a few samples of this study predate the infection). Cell type and time point are not known. CDR3 in amino acids: CASSLGGDHEQFF. The CDR3, as DNA: TGCGCCAGCAGCTTGGGGGGGGACCATGAGCAGTTCTTC.